The clone carrying this TCR beta chain is a singleton in its sample. Its antigen is unidentified. Per germline, CDR1 DFQATT and CDR2 SNEGSKA (reference sequence). Losses at the gene ends were 5 bases for V and 6 bases for J; bases not matched to a gene: 1. The CDR3 has 11 residues. The data belong to a study of T cell clonotyping in hematopoietic cell transplantation. Overall study context: Cytoreduction preceded collection of pretransplant recipient samples. Whole-study results and caveats: Recipient TCR diversity dropped after transplant; expanded clonotypes rose from day 30 to 180.

Here immunoSEQ multiplex PCR was the method, and the copy in TCRdb shows in-frame clones only, minus some. The data contain about 10,000 clones, about nine tenths of them seen just once; the ten biggest clones take up more than 13%. Time point in this sample: recipient sample about 28 days before transplant, after cytoreduction. This sequence was found in a woman between 50 and 59 years old with chronic myeloid leukemia. Some clones in this sample may be carry-over from other donors' samples. The chain recombines TRBV20-1 with TRBJ1-1; 9 bases are shared with TRBD1. Sequenced here: peripheral blood mononuclear cells, sampled before stem cell transplant. For the CDR3, the DNA is TGCAGTGCTCGGACAGGGGCTGAAGCTTTCTTT. Its protein product is CSARTGAEAFF.